The entry below gives a single T cell receptor beta chain sequence along with its context. The antigen remains unidentified. The germline V gene encodes CDR1 SNHLY and CDR2 FYNNEI. CDR3 size: 16 residues. Trimming removed 7 bases at V and 5 bases at J, with 23 bases between. This sample stems from a study of blood T cells in healthy people across ages. Findings of the study overall: Without sorted subsets, naive and antigen-experienced compartments could not be conclusively compared.

A second PCR of roughly 7 to 11 cycles used a sample-barcoded 5' primer and a J-beta primer mix. TCRdb reanalysed the 5' RACE reads using MiXCR and keeps one entry per CDR3 protein. Of hundreds of thousands of distinct CDR3 sequences in the sample, 56% were seen once. Every sample had a minimum of 6.5 million PBMCs isolated. The total RNA that was extracted per sample amounted to at least 5 micrograms. The sequencing sample was made of blood. The V call is TRBV2, the J call TRBJ2-5; TRBD1 might be the D (6 bases). The receptor was derived from a man aged 40-50 years in good health. The CDR3 region is CASTLPTGSGTETQYF. The CDR3 nucleotides are TGTGCCAGCACTCTTCCGACAGGCTCTGGTACGGAGACCCAGTACTTC. Using reference TRBV2 and TRBJ2-5 for the parts outside the CDR3, the full variable domain is EPEVTQTPSHQVTQMGQEVILRCVPISNHLYFYWYRQILGQKVEFLVSFYNNEISEKSEIFDDQFSVERPDGSNFTLKIRSTKLEDSAMYFCASTLPTGSGTETQYFGPGTRLLVL.